The T cell receptor beta chain under discussion was sequenced for a study of shared clonotypes between healthy human individuals. This CDR3 has 16 amino acids. In germline, CDR1 is SEHNR, CDR2 FQNEAQ (reference sequence). V shed 0 bases and J 4 bases; nucleotides not matched to a gene: 7. This table comes from immunoSEQ multiplex PCR, and its TCRdb copy is limited to in-frame clones, with some not included. The sample lists some 1 million clones, approximately 72% occurring once. The chain has TRBV7-9 and TRBJ2-3; 7 positions match TRBD2. This sequence was found in a man younger than 35 in good health. The specimen was memory CD4+ T cells sorted from blood. Sample subset: CD45RA-negative fraction. Here the CDR3 reads CASSLAAPLAADTQYF. The DNA for the CDR3 is TGTGCCAGCAGCTTAGCGGCTCCCCTAGCGGCAGATACGCAGTATTTT.